This T cell receptor beta chain appears in the sequencing data of a study of blood T cell repertoires in COVID-19. CDR3 length: 14 amino acids. Trimming shortened V by 4 bases and J by 6 bases, and 13 bases separated the two germline ends. The germline CDR1 and CDR2 sequences are MGHRA and YSYEKL. Measured with immunoSEQ multiplex PCR; TCRdb has only the in-frame clones, and not every one. The table lists over 200,000 clones, under 90% of them singletons. This TCR was recovered from a man aged 55 to 70 who had recovered from COVID-19. The chain uses TRBV4-1 and TRBJ1-5; D gene ambiguous. Sample: peripheral blood. This CDR3 is CASSLESGPQPQHF. The CDR3 DNA sequence: TGCGCCAGCAGCCTAGAAAGTGGGCCTCAGCCCCAGCATTTT.